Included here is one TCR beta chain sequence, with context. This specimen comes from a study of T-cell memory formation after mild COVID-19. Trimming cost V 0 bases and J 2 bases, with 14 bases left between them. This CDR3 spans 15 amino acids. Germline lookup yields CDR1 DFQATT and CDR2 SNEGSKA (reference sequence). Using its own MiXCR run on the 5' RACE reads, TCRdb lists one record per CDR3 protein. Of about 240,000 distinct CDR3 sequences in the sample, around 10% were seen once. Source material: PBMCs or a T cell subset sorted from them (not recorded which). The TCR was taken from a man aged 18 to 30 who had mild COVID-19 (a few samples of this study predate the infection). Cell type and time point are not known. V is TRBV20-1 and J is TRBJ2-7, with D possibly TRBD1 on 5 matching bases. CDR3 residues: CSARDPIDSPYEQYF. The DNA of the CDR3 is TGCAGTGCTAGAGATCCCATTGACAGCCCCTACGAGCAGTACTTC.